Each of the 10 T cell receptor beta chains below was sequenced from the same sample in a study of cytomegalovirus exposure and HLA in healthy donors. In the PCR, 60 Vbeta and 13 Jbeta primers were used. The table came from immunoSEQ multiplex PCR; TCRdb's copy has only in-frame clones and leaves some out. The table records about 200,000 clones, roughly 80% of them present only once. Sequencing was done on a sample of PBMCs. These receptors all stem from a man aged 25-45 years in good health and CMV-seronegative.

This clone occurred once. The V call is TRBV28, the J call TRBJ1-2; 11 bases are shared with TRBD1. This CDR3 region has 17 residues. CDR1 MDHEN and CDR2 SYDVKM come from the germline V gene. Losses at the gene ends were 0 bases for V and 6 bases for J; bases not matched to a gene: 9. The CDR3 loop is CASSLWLLGTGGDGYTF. As DNA, the CDR3 is TGTGCCAGCAGTTTATGGCTGTTGGGGACAGGGGGTGATGGCTACACCTTC.

This clone was seen a few times. V is TRBV14 and J is TRBJ2-7; a possible D gene is TRBD1 (8 bases). Germline assignment: CDR1 SGHDN and CDR2 FVKESK. The V gene lost 0 bases and the J gene lost 5 bases, with 17 bases spanning the gap. This CDR3 spans 16 amino acids. CDR3 residues: CASSQDPRTGRDEQYF. The DNA of the CDR3 is TGTGCCAGCAGCCAAGACCCCCGGACAGGGAGGGACGAGCAGTACTTC. The whole variable domain, remainder taken from reference TRBV14 and TRBJ2-7, is EAGVTQFPSHSVIEKGQTVTLRCDPISGHDNLYWYRRVMGKEIKFLLHFVKESKQDESGMPNNRFLAERTGGTYSTLKVQPAELEDSGVYFCASSQDPRTGRDEQYFGPGTRLTVT.

This chain uses TRBV7-9 with TRBJ1-6; D unresolved. Trimming pared 3 bases from V and 5 bases from J, leaving 5 bases between. The CDR3 runs 13 residues. Per the germline V gene, CDR1 is SEHNR and CDR2 is FQNEAQ (reference sequence). The CDR3 protein is CASSFQDNSPLHF. The CDR3 DNA follows: TGTGCCAGCAGCTTTCAGGATAATTCACCCCTCCACTTT.

The chain uses TRBV15 and TRBJ2-1, with D tentatively TRBD2 (6 bases). The germline gives CDR1 LNHNV, CDR2 YYDKDF (reference sequence). The CDR3 has 18 amino acids. V was trimmed by 3 bases and J by 2 bases, leaving 20 bases between them. The CDR3 DNA follows: TGTGCCACCAGCAGCGTTCAAATGAGGTGGGGGGCCTACAATGAGCAGTTCTTC. Translating it yields CATSSVQMRWGAYNEQFF.

Only one count was recorded for this clone. The CDR3 DNA reads as TGCGCCAGCAGCTCCTCGGGGACCTACGAGCAGTACTTC. It specifies CASSSSGTYEQYF. V is TRBV5-1 and J is TRBJ2-7, with D possibly TRBD2 on 5 matching bases. V lost 3 bases and J lost 2, with 9 bases in between. Germline assignment: CDR1 SGHRS and CDR2 YFSETQ. The CDR3 has 13 residues.

This chain uses TRBV7-6 with TRBJ2-2; TRBD1 agrees at 10 bases. The CDR3 loop spans 16 amino acids. With 4 bases clipped from V and 5 bases from J, the junction kept 7 bases outside the gene matches. In germline, CDR1 is SGHVS, CDR2 FNYEAQ. This chain's CDR3 is CASSYRTGGETGELFF. The CDR3, as DNA: TGTGCCAGCAGCTACCGGACAGGGGGAGAAACCGGGGAGCTGTTTTTT.

This clone was detected only a few times. The chain couples TRBV5-1 to TRBJ2-5, with D possibly TRBD1 on 6 matching bases. This CDR3 region has 13 residues. V lost 0 bases to trimming and J lost 3 bases, with 6 bases between them. Germline CDR1 reads SGHRS; CDR2 reads YFSETQ. The CDR3 loop reads CASSLDREETQYF. DNA of the CDR3: TGCGCCAGCAGCTTGGACAGGGAAGAGACCCAGTACTTC.

This clone was found once. The rearrangement joins TRBV4-1 to TRBJ1-5, with 8 bases aligning to TRBD1. This CDR3 is built from 15 residues. V was clipped by 0 bases and J by 6 bases; unmatched bases: 4. Germline-derived CDR1 and CDR2 are MGHRA and YSYEKL. The CDR3 sequence: CASSQEEQGGQPQHF. The DNA for the CDR3 is TGCGCCAGCAGCCAAGAGGAACAGGGGGGTCAGCCCCAGCATTTT.

V and J are TRBV10-1 and TRBJ1-4, with D unclear. V was cut by 4 bases and J by 4 bases, with 13 bases left in between. There are 15 residues in the CDR3. Germline CDR1 reads WNHNN; CDR2 reads SYGVQD (reference sequence). CDR3 sequence reads: CASSVATADNEKLFF. CDR3 DNA: TGCGCCAGCAGTGTAGCGACGGCCGATAATGAAAAACTGTTTTTT.

The chain joins TRBV2 to TRBJ2-4; TRBD2 matches at 9 bases. This CDR3 is built from 17 residues. Germline assignment: CDR1 SNHLY and CDR2 FYNNEI. Germline trimming cut 5 bases from V and 9 bases from J; bases unmatched to any gene: 17. The CDR3 loop reads CASSPVSGGSRGGIQYF. The CDR3 DNA follows: TGTGCCAGCAGTCCGGTGAGCGGGGGGTCGAGGGGGGGCATTCAGTACTTC.